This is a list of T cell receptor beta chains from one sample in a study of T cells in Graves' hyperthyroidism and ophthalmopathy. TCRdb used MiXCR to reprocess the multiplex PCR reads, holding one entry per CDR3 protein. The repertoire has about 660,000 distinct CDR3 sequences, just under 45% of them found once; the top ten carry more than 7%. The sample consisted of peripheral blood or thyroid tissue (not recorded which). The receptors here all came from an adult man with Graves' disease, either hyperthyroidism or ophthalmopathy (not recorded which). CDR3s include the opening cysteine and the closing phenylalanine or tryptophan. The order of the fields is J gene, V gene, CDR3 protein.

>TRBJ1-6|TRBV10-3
CAISEHSDNSPLHF
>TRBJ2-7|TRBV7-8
CASSSPGAGYEQYF
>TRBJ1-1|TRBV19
CASRNARTGNTEAFF
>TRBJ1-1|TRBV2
CASLGTVNTEAFF
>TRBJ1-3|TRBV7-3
CASSPGAGNTIYF
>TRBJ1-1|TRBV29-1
CSVETGLNTEAFF
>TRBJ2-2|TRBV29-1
CSVGTGYGEQFF
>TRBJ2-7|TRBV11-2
CASSSTSGIVYEQYF
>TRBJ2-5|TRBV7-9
CASSSGTVNGEAQYF
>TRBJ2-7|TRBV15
CATSRDGPTTYEQYF
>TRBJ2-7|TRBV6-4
CASSTLRRGEQYF
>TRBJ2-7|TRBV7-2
CASSPTIIYEQYF
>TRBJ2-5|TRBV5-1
CASSSLGQGRETQYF
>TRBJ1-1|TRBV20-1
CSARDPSDRPTEAFF
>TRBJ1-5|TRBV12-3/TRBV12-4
CASSQGYGGGNQPQHF
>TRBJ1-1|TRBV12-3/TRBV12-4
CASRLQGWGTEAFF
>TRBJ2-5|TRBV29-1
CSGGGRTQYF
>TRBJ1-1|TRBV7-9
CASRSPGQGKTEAFF
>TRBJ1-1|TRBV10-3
CAIGTGLNTEAFF
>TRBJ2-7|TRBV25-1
CASSHSGTGMNEQYF
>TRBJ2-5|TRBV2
CASRVTRSQETQYF
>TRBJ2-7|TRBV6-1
CASSIGTSGSYEQYF
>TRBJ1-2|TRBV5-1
CASSPDRQSNYGYTF
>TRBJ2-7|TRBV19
CASSHGTGGFYEQYF
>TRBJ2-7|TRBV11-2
CASTTAGTVYEQYF
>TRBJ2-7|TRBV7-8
CASSLEAEYEQYF
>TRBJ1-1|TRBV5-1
CASSLPGAVNTEAFF
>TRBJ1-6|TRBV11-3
CASSLAGFGSPLHF
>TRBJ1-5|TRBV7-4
CASSWRARDRNQPQHF
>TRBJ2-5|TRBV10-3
CAISTTGSSGGTQYF
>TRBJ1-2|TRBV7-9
CASSLQEYGYTF
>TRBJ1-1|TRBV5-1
CASSWRTGGNTEAFF
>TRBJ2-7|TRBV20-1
CSARDPTGGMNSEQYF
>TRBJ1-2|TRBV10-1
CASSEPRRYGYTF
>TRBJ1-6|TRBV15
CATSREQPNSPLHF
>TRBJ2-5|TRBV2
CASSGSSELETQYF
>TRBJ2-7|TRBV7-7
CASSPTGCSYEQYF